These 14 T cell receptor beta chains originate from one sample sequenced in a study of blood T cell repertoires in COVID-19. Sequenced by immunoSEQ multiplex PCR; TCRdb stores in-frame clones only, minus some. The top ten clones hold less than 3.5% of a sample with around 370,000 clones, about 90% of them seen once. Sample: peripheral blood. The receptor source for this set is a woman between 18 and 29 years old who had recovered from COVID-19.

V is TRBV28 and J is TRBJ1-3; maybe TRBD1 (5 bases). The CDR3 sequence is 17 residues long. V was shortened by 0 bases and J by 3 bases, with 15 bases between the two germline ends. Germline CDR1 reads MDHEN; CDR2 reads SYDVKM. This CDR3 reads CASSLWGPPSDGNTIYF. CDR3 nucleotides: TGTGCCAGCAGTTTATGGGGGCCTCCCTCGGATGGAAACACCATATATTTT. Variable domain in full (rest from reference TRBV28 and TRBJ1-3): DVKVTQSSRYLVKRTGEKVFLECVQDMDHENMFWYRQDPGLGLRLIYFSYDVKMKEKGDIPEGYSVSREKKERFSLILESASTNQTSMYLCASSLWGPPSDGNTIYFGEGSWLTVV.

The chain recombines TRBV6-5 with TRBJ1-1, with TRBD1 matching over 7 bases. Looked up from germline, CDR1 is MNHEY and CDR2 is SVGAGI. Trimming took 11 bases from V and 8 from J; bases not matched to a gene: 11. The CDR3 loop spans 12 amino acids. The CDR3 DNA reads TGTGCCTCCAAGGTCTTACAGGGGGAAGCTTTCTTT. Its protein is CASKVLQGEAFF.

The chain recombines TRBV6-2 or TRBV6-3 with TRBJ2-1; TRBD2 aligns across 10 bases. V lost 2 bases, J lost 6 bases, and 4 bases stayed unmatched. The CDR3 is 15 amino acids. CDR1 MNHEY and CDR2 SVGEGT come from the germline V gene. CDR3 loop: CASSYGLAVGNEQFF. CDR3 DNA sequence: TGTGCCAGCAGTTACGGACTAGCGGTCGGCAATGAGCAGTTCTTC.

The J gene is TRBJ2-3, the V gene TRBV5-4; TRBD2 might be the D (6 bases). V was cut by 0 bases and J by 2 bases, with 13 bases left in between. CDR3 length: 16 residues. Germline values: CDR1 SGHNT, CDR2 YYREEE (reference sequence). This chain's CDR3 is CASSLETRWATDTQYF. CDR3 in DNA: TGTGCCAGCAGCTTGGAGACTAGATGGGCCACAGATACGCAGTATTTT.

Turning to this clone: The sample carries other DNA sequences with the same CDR3. This chain connects TRBV15 to TRBJ2-7, with D tentatively TRBD1 (5 bases). This CDR3 has 13 residues. Trimming left V 3 bases short and J 3 bases short, with 9 bases between. Germline lookup yields CDR1 LNHNV and CDR2 YYDKDF (reference sequence). The CDR3 region is CATSRETDYEQYV. CDR3 bases: TGTGCCACCAGCAGGGAGACAGACTACGAGCAGTACGTC.

The rearrangement uses TRBV5-1 and TRBJ2-7; 8 bases fit TRBD2. Per germline, CDR1 SGHRS and CDR2 YFSETQ. The CDR3 is 13 amino acids. V was pared by 5 bases and J by 2 bases, with 3 bases of the junction left unmatched. CDR3: CASRSGRAYEQYV. The DNA for the CDR3 is TGCGCCAGCAGGTCCGGGAGGGCCTACGAGCAGTACGTC.

This chain uses TRBV12-5 with TRBJ1-3; perhaps TRBD1 as D (5 bases). V was clipped by 0 bases and J by 2 bases, with 8 bases between them. The CDR3 covers 15 residues. Per germline, CDR1 LGHNT and CDR2 FRNRAP. As DNA, the CDR3 is TGTGCTAGTGGTTTGGTAGCAGGGACTGGAAACACCATATATTTT. Protein product: CASGLVAGTGNTIYF.

The genes are TRBV19 and TRBJ2-2, with a weak D call TRBD2 (6 bases). The CDR3 runs to 14 residues. V lost 7 bases and J 6 bases, leaving 15 bases between the germline ends. The V gene's germline CDR1 is LNHDA and CDR2 SQIVND (reference sequence). In DNA, the CDR3 is TGTGCCAGTACCGGATCTCCGGGGGCCGGGGAGCTGTTTTTT. This encodes CASTGSPGAGELFF. The variable domain in full, completed from reference TRBV19 and TRBJ2-2, reads DGGITQSPKYLFRKEGQNVTLSCEQNLNHDAMYWYRQDPGQGLRLIYYSQIVNDFQKGDIAEGYSVSREKKESFPLTVTSAQKNPTAFYLCASTGSPGAGELFFGEGSRLTVL.

V usage is TRBV7-9 and J usage is TRBJ2-3, with TRBD2 as a possible D gene (6 bases). Germline values: CDR1 SEHNR, CDR2 FQNEAQ (reference sequence). The CDR3 is 15 residues long. Trimming pared 2 bases from V and 4 bases from J, leaving 13 bases between. CDR3 loop: CASSLTHLAPDTQYF. DNA of the CDR3: TGTGCCAGCAGCTTAACTCACCTAGCGCCAGATACGCAGTATTTT.

This chain connects TRBV29-1 to TRBJ2-2, with TRBD1 matching over 8 bases. With V trimmed by 7 bases and J by 3 bases, 10 bases remained unmatched. Germline CDR1 and CDR2: SQVTM and ANQGSEA. The CDR3 contains 15 residues. The CDR3 protein is CSARQGTHDTGELFF. CDR3 sequence (DNA): TGCAGCGCCCGACAGGGGACCCACGACACCGGGGAGCTGTTTTTT.

V usage is TRBV5-4 and J usage is TRBJ2-1; maybe TRBD2 (6 bases). Trimming removed 5 bases at V and 7 bases at J, with 19 bases between. The CDR3 totals 15 residues. Germline V gives CDR1 SGHNT, CDR2 YYREEE (reference sequence). CDR3 bases: TGTGCCAGCAGACCCCGAACGGGACTCGAAAATGAGCAGTTCTTC. Translated, it gives CASRPRTGLENEQFF.

In nucleotides, the CDR3 is TGTGCCAGCAGCCAAGGCCTAGCGGGAGTCGGCGAGCAGTACGTC. Translating it yields CASSQGLAGVGEQYV. The chain links TRBV3-1 (or the pseudogene TRBV3-2) to TRBJ2-7, with TRBD2 identical over 10 bases. The CDR3 runs 15 residues. Germline V lookup: CDR1 LGHDT, CDR2 YNNKEL (reference sequence). Losses at the gene ends were 1 base for V and 6 bases for J; bases not matched to a gene: 6.

V gene TRBV6-2 or TRBV6-3 combines with J gene TRBJ2-6; tentatively, D is TRBD1 (5 bases). The CDR3 spans 17 residues. CDR1 is MNHEY, CDR2 SVGEGT, per germline. The V end was cut by 5 bases, the J end by 0 bases, with 14 bases between. The CDR3 bases are TGTGCCAGCAGTAGGGGCCCAAAAACCTCTGGGGCCAACGTCCTGACTTTC. Translated, it gives CASSRGPKTSGANVLTF.

V gene TRBV6-2 or TRBV6-3 combines with J gene TRBJ1-1, with D possibly being TRBD1 (5 bases). This CDR3 region has 11 residues. Germline-derived CDR1 and CDR2 are MNHEY and SVGEGT. V lost 4 bases, J lost 11 bases, and 11 bases lay in between. The CDR3 DNA reads as TGTGCCAGCAGTTGGAGGGACGACGCTTTCTTT. It encodes CASSWRDDAFF.